The present T cell receptor beta chain was sequenced within a study of T cell repertoires in aging, cancer and after chemotherapy (dated by TCRdb to between 2017 and 2020). In terms of the full investigation: Donors spanned six age groups from 30 or younger to 70 or older, with at least three individuals per group. In the solid tumor group, the paired samples taken before and after chemotherapy came from patients with brain tumors (glioblastoma) who were receiving therapy based on temozolomide. A cohort of some 210 cancer patients (approximately 92 with hematological and 110 to 140 with solid cancers) was assembled, and around 100 healthy donors were included as a reference group. To examine immunoaging and T cell reconstitution after chemotherapy, the study profiled TCR beta repertoires in peripheral blood from healthy donors and cancer patients. In total, the full dataset held approximately 8.4 million TCR reads. General conclusions and limits of the study: An increase in median generation probability over the chemotherapy interval was observed in both cancer cohorts, suggesting that the repertoire was reconstituted through rebound thymic output. Compared with age-matched healthy donors, untreated patients with either hematological or solid cancers had significantly lower TCR diversity in the blood along with higher clonality. According to the authors, the repertoire data do not permit conclusions about immunological memory after chemotherapy. Declining TCR diversity with age in healthy donors was mainly explained by loss of richness; in cancer patients, loss of evenness also contributed.

Multiplex touch-down PCR with a mixed TRB-A/B primer pool was used to amplify rearranged TRB sequences covering the V, D and J segments. Illumina adapters and sample indices were added to the amplicons in two consecutive PCR reactions performed with Phusion HS II polymerase. After gel purification with the NucleoSpin Gel and PCR Clean-up kit, the amplicons were checked using Qubit and an Agilent 2100 Bioanalyzer. Sequencing of the libraries was done on an Illumina MiSeq with paired-end, single-indexed 600-cycle runs. Turning to the authors' computational methods: TRB sequences were processed with MiXCR versions 2.12 and 3.0.5. Each unique CDR3 nucleotide sequence was treated as one clone, and only productive sequences with two or more reads were kept. Repertoire metrics included Shannon diversity, evenness, clonality (one minus evenness), and alpha-parameterized diversity profiles from alpha 0 to 5. The IGoR algorithm was used to calculate generation probabilities for clones in the paired samples taken before and after chemotherapy. TCRdb redid the processing of the public reads, applying fastp at Q25 and MiXCR, and retained in-frame beta chains. Each CDR3 protein gets just one entry, which takes the most common genes and DNA from the rows behind it. TCRdb assigned the V and J calls; the authors' analysis was not used. Within this sample are about 4,500 distinct CDR3 sequences, with about 40% of them counted one time only. Together, the top ten hold 55% to 65% of the sample.

Genomic DNA extracted from peripheral blood, rather than sorted cells or RNA, was used as the source for amplification of TCR beta rearrangements. The CDR3 runs 12 residues from the cysteine to the phenylalanine. The DNA shown is the 36-base CDR3, in frame from base 1. Notes on this clonotype: It lacks a known antigen. No much larger clonotype is one base removed from it; base qualities were not supplied.

Sequencing was carried out using blood. The TCR comes from a human donor with a solid tumor. The V gene is TRBV21-1 and the J gene is TRBJ2-7. TRBV21-1 constitutes a pseudogene. The CDR3 reads CASSTRRPRQYF. In nucleotide form, the sequence is TGTGCCAGCAGCACTCGGCGTCCGAGGCAGTACTTC.